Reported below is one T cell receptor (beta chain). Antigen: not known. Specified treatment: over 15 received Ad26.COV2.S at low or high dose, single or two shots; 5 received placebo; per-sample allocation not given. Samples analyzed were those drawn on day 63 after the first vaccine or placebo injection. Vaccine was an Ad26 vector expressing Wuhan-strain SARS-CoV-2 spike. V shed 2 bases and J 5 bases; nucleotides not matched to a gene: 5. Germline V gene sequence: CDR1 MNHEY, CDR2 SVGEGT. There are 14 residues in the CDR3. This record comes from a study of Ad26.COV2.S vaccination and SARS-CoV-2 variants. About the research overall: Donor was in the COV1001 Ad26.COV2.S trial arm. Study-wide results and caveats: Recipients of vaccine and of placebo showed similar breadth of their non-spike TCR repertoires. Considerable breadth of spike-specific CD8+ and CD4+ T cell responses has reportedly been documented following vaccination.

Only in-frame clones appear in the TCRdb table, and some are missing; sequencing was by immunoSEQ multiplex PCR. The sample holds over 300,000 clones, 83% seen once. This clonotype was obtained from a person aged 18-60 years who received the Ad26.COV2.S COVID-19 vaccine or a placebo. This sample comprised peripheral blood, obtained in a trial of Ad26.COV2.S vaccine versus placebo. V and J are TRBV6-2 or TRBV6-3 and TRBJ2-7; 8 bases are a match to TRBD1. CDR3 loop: CASSYLDRGHEQYF. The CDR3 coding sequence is TGTGCCAGCAGTTACCTTGACAGGGGTCACGAGCAGTACTTC.